This T cell receptor beta chain derives from a study of naive and memory T cell subsets. Study conclusions and caveats: Diversity fell and Gini index rose from naive through CM, EM, EMRA. RNA-based TCR counts may shift with T cell activation and differentiation. In naive cells, over 90% of TCR sequences were seen only once.

In this sample, this clonotype turned up a few times. What it recognizes is unknown. Germline CDR1 reads SGHTA; CDR2 reads FQGNSA. The V gene end was trimmed by 10 bases and the J gene end by 7 bases; junction bases not matched to a gene: 11. The CDR3 extends over 13 amino acids. Both TRBC1 and TRBC2 were covered by a beta constant-region primer of two equimolar oligonucleotides. The ligated cDNA underwent four PCR rounds using SP2 and nested alpha and beta constant-region primers. MiXCR was run by TCRdb on the UMI-ligation and nested PCR reads, yielding one entry per CDR3 protein. The sample records 95,000 to 150,000 distinct CDR3 sequences, just over 35% being singletons.

Sample: central memory CD4+ T cells from blood. The sequence was collected from a human donor in good health. The rearrangement uses TRBV7-2 and TRBJ1-1, with TRBD1 matching over 8 bases. DNA of the CDR3: TGTGCCACCAGGACAGGGATGTTAAATGAAGCTTTCTTT. It specifies CATRTGMLNEAFF.